These 27 T cell receptor beta chains were sequenced from one sample in a study of control samples from healthy donors and cancer patients. Measured with immunoSEQ multiplex PCR; TCRdb has only the in-frame clones, and not every one. Of roughly 150,000 clones detected, 80% to 90% appear once; the ten largest clones hold under 2%. The specimen sequenced was blood. These receptors were taken from a man aged 18 to 29 in good health.

V usage is TRBV7-2 and J usage is TRBJ1-1, with D perhaps TRBD1 (5 bases). Between the trimmed V and J ends, which lost 5 bases and 3 bases, there was a span of 16 bases. The length of the CDR3 is 15 residues. Germline V gene lookup returns CDR1 SGHTA and CDR2 FQGNSA. CDR3 sequence (DNA): TGTGCCAGCAGCCTCGGGGGGGAGGGATACACTGAAGCTTTCTTT. Protein sequence: CASSLGGEGYTEAFF.

The chain couples TRBV7-2 to TRBJ2-2, with TRBD2 matching over 7 bases. CDR3 size: 13 residues. Germline CDR1 is SGHTA and CDR2 is FQGNSA. The V and J ends lost 4 bases and 6 bases, in that order; junction bases with no gene match: 2. This CDR3 is CASSWGGPGELFF. CDR3 coding DNA: TGTGCCAGCAGCTGGGGAGGGCCCGGGGAGCTGTTTTTT.

The chain carries TRBV4-3 and TRBJ2-7; D gene uncertain. V was pared by 1 base and J by 3 bases, with 10 bases between. This CDR3 is built from 14 residues. Germline CDR1 reads LGHNA; CDR2 reads YSLEER. The CDR3 loop reads CASSQGFAIYEQYF. CDR3 DNA sequence: TGCGCCAGCAGCCAAGGGTTTGCCATCTACGAGCAGTACTTC.

The chain links TRBV30 to TRBJ1-1; a possible D gene is TRBD1 (5 bases). Per the germline V gene, CDR1 is GTSNPN and CDR2 is SVGIG (reference sequence). V was pared by 3 bases and J by 8 bases, with 16 bases between. This CDR3 has 13 residues. The CDR3, as DNA: TGTGCCTGGAGCGTCCGGACCGGGACGGAAGCTTTCTTT. It codes for CAWSVRTGTEAFF.

J is TRBJ2-7 and V is TRBV28, with D tentatively TRBD1 (5 bases). This CDR3 has 15 residues. Trimming cost V 5 bases and J 0 bases, with 14 bases left between them. Germline values: CDR1 MDHEN, CDR2 SYDVKM. CDR3 coding DNA: TGTGCCAGCAGTCCGCAGGGTCCACTCTCCTACGAGCAGTACTTC. This encodes CASSPQGPLSYEQYF.

CDR3 sequence reads: CASSEGRGSTEAFF. For the CDR3, the DNA is TGTGCCAGCAGTGAGGGACGGGGGAGCACTGAAGCTTTCTTT. The rearrangement uses TRBV6-2 or TRBV6-3 and TRBJ1-1, with D maybe TRBD1 (5 bases). V gave up 5 bases and J gave up 4 bases, with 14 bases separating them. This CDR3 region has 14 residues. Germline CDR1 and CDR2: MNHEY and SVGEGT.

The chain couples TRBV13 to TRBJ2-3; no firm D call. This CDR3 is 13 amino acids long. CDR1 PRHDT and CDR2 FYEKMQ come from the germline V gene (reference sequence). Trimming stripped 6 bases from V and 1 base from J, with 8 bases between. CDR3: CASRPRGTDTQYF. The CDR3, as DNA: TGTGCCAGCAGACCTAGGGGCACAGATACGCAGTATTTT.

V usage is TRBV7-3 and J usage is TRBJ2-2, with D unclear. Germline values: CDR1 SGHTA, CDR2 FQGTGA. The CDR3 runs to 12 residues. Between the trimmed V and J ends, which lost 9 bases and 5 bases, there was a span of 10 bases. The CDR3 bases are TGTGCCAGTGTAGGAGAAACCGGGGAGCTGTTTTTT. Its translation is CASVGETGELFF.

This CDR3 is CASSLGRNGYNEQFF. The CDR3 DNA follows: TGTGCCAGCAGTCTCGGACGTAACGGGTACAATGAGCAGTTCTTC. The chain links TRBV28 to TRBJ2-1; D ambiguous. The CDR3 covers 15 residues. The germline gives CDR1 MDHEN, CDR2 SYDVKM. Trimming pared 5 bases from V and 4 bases from J, leaving 15 bases between.

V usage is TRBV5-8 and J usage is TRBJ2-5; 9 positions agree with TRBD1. The J segment lost 2 bases and the V segment lost 2 bases, leaving 1 base of the junction unmatched. Germline V gene sequence: CDR1 SGHTS, CDR2 YDEGEE. CDR3 length: 14 residues. The CDR3 nucleotides read TGTGCCAGCAGCTTACAGGGGGCTCAAGAGACCCAGTACTTC. This gives the protein CASSLQGAQETQYF.

This chain joins TRBV6-2 or TRBV6-3 and TRBJ1-6; D gene unclear. V was cut by 4 bases and J by 7 bases, with 11 bases left in between. The CDR3 extends over 14 amino acids. Germline lookup yields CDR1 MNHEY and CDR2 SVGEGT. The CDR3 here is CASSLEIVNSPLHF. CDR3 coding DNA: TGTGCCAGCAGTTTAGAGATCGTAAATTCACCCCTCCACTTT.

The chain is built from TRBV11-2 and TRBJ1-5, with 7 positions matching TRBD1. The CDR3 totals 13 residues. Germline V CDR1 and CDR2: SGHAT, FQNNGV. Trimming removed 8 bases from V and 4 bases from J; junction bases left unmatched: 5. This CDR3 is CASAGTENQPQHF. DNA of the CDR3: TGTGCCAGCGCCGGGACAGAGAATCAGCCCCAGCATTTT.

This clone was detected only once. This rearrangement joins TRBV2 to TRBJ2-4; 8 bases agree with TRBD1. The CDR3 runs 20 residues. The germline CDR1 and CDR2 sequences are SNHLY and FYNNEI. V shed 0 bases and J 0 bases; nucleotides not matched to a gene: 13. As DNA, the CDR3 is TGTGCCAGCAGTGAAGCAGAGAAGGACAGGGTACAGGGAGCCAAAAACATTCAGTACTTC. Translating gives CASSEAEKDRVQGAKNIQYF.

This rearrangement joins TRBV5-8 to TRBJ1-2, with 9 bases identical to TRBD1. Unmatched junction bases numbered 5, after V lost 2 bases and J lost 3 bases. The CDR3 totals 15 residues. Germline CDR1 reads SGHTS; CDR2 reads YDEGEE. The CDR3 DNA sequence: TGTGCCAGCAGCTTCACAGACAGGGGGGACTATGGCTACACCTTC. Its protein is CASSFTDRGDYGYTF.

The V call is TRBV6-5, the J call TRBJ2-3, with 8 nucleotides matching TRBD2. Germline CDR1 is MNHEY and CDR2 is SVGAGI. Trimming took 2 bases from V and 2 from J; bases not matched to a gene: 3. The length of the CDR3 is 15 residues. CDR3 loop: CASSYERGNTDTQYF. The CDR3 bases are TGTGCCAGCAGTTACGAGCGGGGGAACACAGATACGCAGTATTTT.

The chain carries TRBV6-2 or TRBV6-3 and TRBJ2-4; a weak D match, TRBD1 (5 bases). Germline-derived CDR1 and CDR2 are MNHEY and SVGEGT. V was pared by 5 bases and J by 6 bases, with 14 bases between. The length of the CDR3 is 14 residues. Here the CDR3 reads CASSPSAGLNIQYF. The CDR3, as DNA: TGTGCCAGCAGTCCCTCGGCAGGGTTAAACATTCAGTACTTC.

The chain is built from TRBV6-2 or TRBV6-3 and TRBJ2-1; no clear D. This CDR3 contains 14 residues. CDR1 is MNHEY and CDR2 is SVGEGT in the germline V gene. V was pared by 5 bases and J by 9 bases, with 17 bases between. Here the CDR3 reads CASSKETRLGEQFF. In DNA form, the CDR3 reads TGTGCCAGCAGTAAAGAGACCCGGTTGGGTGAGCAGTTCTTC.

This clone was picked up one time. The rearrangement joins TRBV4-1 to TRBJ2-3; tentatively, D is TRBD1 (5 bases). Germline CDR1 is MGHRA and CDR2 is YSYEKL. This CDR3 comprises 15 residues. The V end was cut by 0 bases, the J end by 4 bases, with 11 bases between. This CDR3 is CASSQEGQGPDTQYF. CDR3 DNA: TGCGCCAGCAGCCAAGAGGGTCAGGGCCCAGATACGCAGTATTTT.

This clone was detected once. The V call is TRBV19, the J call TRBJ1-6; tentatively, D is TRBD1 (6 bases). The CDR3 spans 14 residues. V was trimmed by 7 bases and J by 5 bases, leaving 12 bases between them. From germline, CDR1 is LNHDA and CDR2 SQIVND (reference sequence). The DNA for the CDR3 is TGTGCCAGTAAAACCACAGGGAATAATTCACCCCTCCACTTT. It codes for CASKTTGNNSPLHF.

The CDR3 bases are TGTGCCAGCAGCCTTAGGACAGGGGTTCGTGCTAACTATGGCTACACCTTC. Translated: CASSLRTGVRANYGYTF. The V call is TRBV3-1 (or the pseudogene TRBV3-2), the J call TRBJ1-2; the match to TRBD1 covers 9 bases. V lost 4 bases and J lost 0; bases outside the gene matches: 9. Germline V gene data show CDR1 as LGHDT and CDR2 as YNNKEL (reference sequence). This CDR3 has 17 amino acids.

The chain recombines TRBV6-5 with TRBJ1-1; perhaps TRBD1 as D (5 bases). Germline CDR1 is MNHEY and CDR2 is SVGAGI. This CDR3 contains 15 residues. Deletions cut 11 bases from V and 4 bases from J, with 23 bases between. CDR3 region: CAVRKRGSGLTEAFF. The CDR3 DNA reads as TGTGCCGTAAGAAAACGAGGGTCGGGGCTCACTGAAGCTTTCTTT.

V is TRBV19 and J is TRBJ2-2; a possible D gene is TRBD2 (7 bases). Trimming stripped 0 bases from V and 4 bases from J, with 18 bases between. The CDR3 contains 18 residues. The germline gives CDR1 LNHDA, CDR2 SQIVND (reference sequence). This CDR3 is CASSIDVGGGGSTGELFF. The DNA of the CDR3 is TGTGCCAGTAGTATAGATGTCGGTGGGGGCGGGAGCACCGGGGAGCTGTTTTTT. The full variable domain, completed using reference TRBV19 and TRBJ2-2, is DGGITQSPKYLFRKEGQNVTLSCEQNLNHDAMYWYRQDPGQGLRLIYYSQIVNDFQKGDIAEGYSVSREKKESFPLTVTSAQKNPTAFYLCASSIDVGGGGSTGELFFGEGSRLTVL.

The CDR3 nucleotides read TGTGCCAGCAGCGCTAGCGGGGGAGAGACCCAGTACTTC. This translates into CASSASGGETQYF. The rearrangement uses TRBV9 and TRBJ2-5; 10 bases are a match to TRBD2. The CDR3 spans 13 residues. Trimming at V came to 3 bases and at J to 4 bases, leaving 0 bases not matched to a gene. CDR1 is SGDLS, CDR2 YYNGEE, per germline.

In nucleotides, the CDR3 is TGTGCCAGCAGCTCTAGCGGGGGGCGATACAATGAGCAGTTCTTC. Encoded protein: CASSSSGGRYNEQFF. The genes are TRBV7-3 and TRBJ2-1, with TRBD2 identical over 11 bases. Losses at the gene ends were 4 bases for V and 4 bases for J; bases not matched to a gene: 3. The CDR3 is made up of 15 amino acids. CDR1 is SGHTA, CDR2 FQGTGA, per germline.

The chain is built from TRBV9 and TRBJ2-5, with D perhaps matching TRBD2 (6 bases). Germline CDR1 and CDR2: SGDLS and YYNGEE. V gave up 0 bases and J gave up 5 bases, with 11 bases separating them. CDR3 size: 14 residues. The CDR3 is CASSVGTRDETQYF. The CDR3 coding sequence is TGTGCCAGCAGCGTAGGGACGCGGGACGAGACCCAGTACTTC. The full variable domain, its missing parts supplied by reference TRBV9 and TRBJ2-5, is DSGVTQTPKHLITATGQRVTLRCSPRSGDLSVYWYQQSLDQGLQFLIQYYNGEERAKGNILERFSAQQFPDLHSELNLSSLELGDSALYFCASSVGTRDETQYFGPGTRLLVL.

This clone is a singleton in its sample. This chain connects TRBV28 to TRBJ1-2; no firm D call. V lost 1 base to trimming and J lost 7 bases, with 4 bases between them. The CDR3 spans 11 residues. In germline, CDR1 is MDHEN, CDR2 SYDVKM. The CDR3 DNA reads TGTGCCAGCAGTTTATCTCGTGGCTACACCTTC. It codes for CASSLSRGYTF.

V is TRBV30 and J is TRBJ2-3; 7 positions agree with TRBD2. This CDR3 is 15 amino acids long. Germline V gene sequence: CDR1 GTSNPN, CDR2 SVGIG (reference sequence). V lost 1 base and J lost 0; bases outside the gene matches: 4. The DNA for the CDR3 is TGTGCCTGGAGTGAACCTAGCGGTAGCACAGATACGCAGTATTTT. This sequence encodes CAWSEPSGSTDTQYF.